A selection of T cell receptor beta chains follows, all from one sample in a study of T cells after yellow fever vaccination. MiXCR, run by TCRdb on the 5' RACE reads, gives a single entry per CDR3 protein. The repertoire includes 300,000 to 400,000 distinct CDR3 sequences, approximately 9% of them detected once, and more than 15% sits in the top ten. The sample was PBMCs, taken on the day of the first yellow fever vaccination. These TCRs come from a man between 18 and 29 years old who received the YFV17D yellow fever vaccine. The CDR3 runs from the conserved cysteine through the conserved F or W. The D gene is left open where the match is weak. Size values are once, few and many counts, or a class for expanded clones, and some rows have none.

d_call	v_call	j_call	cdr3_length	clone_size	cdr3_aa	cdr3_nt
.	TRBV5-6	TRBJ1-5	13	.	CARGPGLLQPQHF	TGTGCCAGGGGCCCGGGGCTCCTACAGCCCCAGCATTTT
.	TRBV5-1	TRBJ1-5	13	few	CASSQDRYQPQHF	TGCGCCAGCAGCCAGGACCGTTATCAGCCCCAGCATTTT
.	TRBV7-6	TRBJ2-3	15	many	CASSFSSSGTDTQYF	TGTGCCAGCAGCTTCTCGTCGAGCGGCACAGATACGCAGTATTTT
TRBD1	TRBV29-1	TRBJ1-1	17	.	CSVEGGGRGPRNTEAFF	TGCAGCGTTGAGGGAGGCGGCAGGGGGCCCCGGAACACTGAAGCTTTCTTT
TRBD1	TRBV12-3/TRBV12-4	TRBJ2-7	14	few	CASSFRDRAREQYF	TGTGCCAGCAGTTTCCGGGACAGGGCGCGCGAGCAGTACTTC
TRBD1	TRBV5-1	TRBJ2-7	13	many	CASSLGDRSEQYF	TGCGCCAGCAGCTTGGGGGACAGGTCGGAGCAGTACTTC
.	TRBV20-1	TRBJ2-2	13	few	CSARDGGDGELFF	TGCAGTGCTAGGGATGGGGGTGACGGGGAGCTGTTTTTT
.	TRBV7-9	TRBJ2-3	17	few	CASSLTMATKSTDTQYF	TGTGCCAGCAGCTTAACCATGGCTACGAAAAGCACAGATACGCAGTATTTT
.	TRBV11-3	TRBJ2-5	14	.	CASSKRAGSGTQYF	TGTGCCAGCAGCAAAAGGGCTGGGTCGGGGACCCAGTACTTC
TRBD1	TRBV14	TRBJ2-1	15	few	CASSLNRGLYNEQFF	TGTGCCAGCAGCCTCAACAGGGGTCTCTACAATGAGCAGTTCTTC
TRBD1	TRBV12-3/TRBV12-4	TRBJ2-3	17	.	CASSSTGGFKGTDTQYF	TGTGCCAGCAGTTCCACAGGGGGTTTTAAGGGCACAGATACGCAGTATTTT
.	TRBV19	TRBJ1-5	15	many	CASSITEDSNQPQHF	TGTGCCAGTAGTATCACGGAGGATAGCAATCAGCCCCAGCATTTT
.	TRBV20-1	TRBJ2-2	14	many	CSAQSRANTGELFF	TGCAGTGCTCAGAGCAGGGCGAACACCGGGGAGCTGTTTTTT
TRBD2	TRBV20-1	TRBJ2-2	16	few	CSVMTGLAGRTGELFF	TGCAGTGTTATGACTGGACTAGCGGGGAGGACCGGGGAGCTGTTTTTT
TRBD1	TRBV6-1	TRBJ1-5	16	many	CASSEAEGTGGQPQHF	TGTGCCAGCAGTGAAGCGGAGGGGACAGGGGGACAGCCCCAGCATTTT
TRBD2	TRBV7-6	TRBJ2-3	17	few	CASSLLFSGGITDTQYF	TGTGCCAGCAGCTTATTATTTAGCGGGGGGATCACAGATACGCAGTATTTT
.	TRBV7-2	TRBJ2-1	13	few	CASSLIGYDEQFF	TGTGCCAGCAGCTTAATAGGGTACGATGAGCAGTTCTTC
TRBD1	TRBV5-1	TRBJ2-5	14	many	CASSAQTGSETQYF	TGCGCCAGCAGCGCCCAGACAGGGTCGGAGACCCAGTACTTC
TRBD1	TRBV25-1	TRBJ1-4	14	.	CASSDRGTGEKLFF	TGTGCCAGCAGTGATAGGGGGACAGGTGAAAAACTGTTTTTT
.	TRBV28	TRBJ2-2	13	many	CASGKGGTGELFF	TGTGCCAGCGGCAAGGGGGGGACAGGGGAGCTGTTTTTT
.	TRBV5-6	TRBJ1-1	13	.	CASSRDTLDEAFF	TGTGCCAGCAGCCGGGACACGCTGGATGAAGCTTTCTTT
.	TRBV7-6	TRBJ2-7	15	.	CASSSSPGLSYEQYF	TGTGCCAGCAGCTCATCACCGGGACTTTCCTACGAGCAGTACTTC
.	TRBV15	TRBJ2-2	13	few	CATSMQGTGELFF	TGTGCCACCAGTATGCAGGGGACCGGGGAGCTGTTTTTT
.	TRBV9	TRBJ2-3	16	few	CASSVGGGVVADTQYF	TGTGCCAGCAGCGTAGGGGGCGGGGTAGTTGCGGATACGCAGTATTTT
.	TRBV11-2	TRBJ2-5	15	few	CASRTGTGPSLPQYF	TGTGCCAGCAGGACCGGGACGGGACCATCGTTGCCCCAGTACTTC
TRBD1	TRBV6-5	TRBJ1-6	19	.	CASSYGVPGGDSYNSPLHF	TGTGCCAGCAGTTACGGGGTGCCAGGGGGAGACTCCTATAATTCACCCCTCCACTTT
TRBD2	TRBV7-6	TRBJ2-1	13	few	CASGAGGPGEQFF	TGTGCCAGCGGGGCGGGGGGGCCAGGGGAGCAGTTCTTC
.	TRBV23-1	TRBJ2-7	14	many	CASSPLTGHYEQYF	TGCGCCAGCAGTCCGTTGACAGGCCACTACGAGCAGTACTTC
TRBD1	TRBV5-1	TRBJ2-1	15	few	CASSSGQGAPYEQFF	TGCGCCAGCAGCTCCGGACAGGGGGCGCCCTATGAGCAGTTCTTC
.	TRBV6-4	TRBJ1-2	16	.	CASSDRRQESNYGYTF	TGTGCCAGCAGTGACAGGCGGCAGGAATCAAACTATGGCTACACCTTC
.	TRBV24-1	TRBJ2-1	15	many	CATSDSTRAYNEQFF	TGTGCCACCAGTGATTCGACTAGGGCCTACAATGAGCAGTTCTTC
.	TRBV6-2/TRBV6-3	TRBJ1-5	17	.	CASSQPPTAYSNQPQHF	TGTGCCAGCAGCCAGCCCCCGACAGCTTATAGCAATCAGCCCCAGCATTTT
.	TRBV7-2	TRBJ2-5	16	few	CASSLAPWRLQETQYF	TGTGCCAGCAGCTTAGCGCCATGGCGGCTCCAAGAGACCCAGTACTTC
.	TRBV15	TRBJ2-3	12	.	CATSRVEGQQYF	TGTGCCACCAGCAGAGTGGAAGGACAGCAGTATTTT
.	TRBV20-1	TRBJ2-3	13	few	CSARRSPKDTQYF	TGCAGTGCTAGGAGGAGCCCCAAAGATACGCAGTATTTT
.	TRBV18	TRBJ1-1	13	few	CASSPPGDAEAFF	TGTGCCAGCTCACCCCCAGGGGACGCTGAAGCTTTCTTT
TRBD1	TRBV20-1	TRBJ1-5	14	few	CSAGSGQVNQPQHF	TGCAGTGCTGGCTCCGGACAGGTCAATCAGCCCCAGCATTTT
.	TRBV12-3/TRBV12-4	TRBJ2-1	17	many	CASSDPPGEASYNEQFF	TGTGCCAGCAGCGACCCACCAGGGGAAGCATCCTACAATGAGCAGTTCTTC
.	TRBV7-6	TRBJ2-1	15	few	CASSPGGGPYDEQFF	TGTGCCAGCAGTCCCGGCGGGGGCCCTTACGATGAGCAGTTCTTC
.	TRBV29-1	TRBJ1-1	13	medium-sized	CSVSWAGNTEAFF	TGCAGCGTGTCTTGGGCCGGTAACACTGAAGCTTTCTTT
.	TRBV20-1	TRBJ1-6	12	.	CSASRSHSPLHF	TGCAGTGCTAGTAGGTCCCATTCACCCCTCCACTTT
TRBD2	TRBV4-2	TRBJ2-5	15	many	CASGTSGVQYETQYF	TGTGCCAGCGGGACTAGCGGGGTCCAGTATGAGACCCAGTACTTC
TRBD1	TRBV3-1	TRBJ1-1	14	many	CASSGQGARTEAFF	TGTGCCAGCAGCGGACAGGGGGCGCGCACTGAAGCTTTCTTT
.	TRBV12-3/TRBV12-4	TRBJ1-2	13	many	CASSAGWSGGYTF	TGTGCCAGCTCGGCAGGCTGGAGCGGTGGCTACACCTTC
.	TRBV3-1	TRBJ1-4	13	.	CASTSAGNDKLFF	TGTGCCAGCACCTCGGCAGGGAACGATAAACTGTTTTTT
.	TRBV27	TRBJ1-2	12	few	CASMTGTKGYTF	TGTGCCAGCATGACCGGGACTAAAGGCTACACCTTC
.	TRBV20-1	TRBJ2-1	16	many	CSAMRTSGYVHNEQFF	TGCAGTGCTATGCGAACCTCGGGGTATGTCCACAATGAGCAGTTCTTC
.	TRBV29-1	TRBJ1-2	13	few	CSVEDRVLHGYTF	TGCAGCGTTGAAGATCGGGTTTTACATGGCTACACCTTC
.	TRBV12-3/TRBV12-4	TRBJ2-1	13	few	CASSLTPGLFQFF	TGTGCCAGCAGTTTAACCCCGGGGCTTTTTCAGTTCTTC
TRBD2	TRBV4-3	TRBJ2-3	19	.	CASSQDSETSGGTTDTQYF	TGCGCCAGCAGCCAAGATAGCGAGACTAGCGGGGGGACCACAGATACGCAGTATTTT
.	TRBV24-1	TRBJ1-2	16	.	CATSDSPGSSLQGYTF	TGTGCCACCAGTGATTCGCCAGGGAGCTCCCTACAGGGCTACACCTTC
.	TRBV5-4	TRBJ2-5	13	.	CASSFGDEETQYF	TGTGCCAGCAGCTTCGGGGATGAAGAGACCCAGTACTTC
.	TRBV7-9	TRBJ1-2	13	many	CASSLGGTYGYTF	TGTGCCAGCAGCTTAGGGGGTACCTATGGCTACACCTTC
.	TRBV6-2/TRBV6-3	TRBJ1-6	14	.	CASSYTQRSSPLHF	TGTGCCAGCAGTTACACCCAAAGGAGTTCACCCCTCCACTTT
.	TRBV6-5	TRBJ1-6	17	.	CASSYGGTGSYNSPLHF	TGTGCCAGCAGTTACGGCGGGACCGGCTCCTATAATTCACCCCTCCACTTT
.	TRBV7-7	TRBJ1-4	15	.	CASSSTGSPNEKLFF	TGTGCTAGCAGCTCCACAGGCAGCCCTAATGAAAAACTGTTTTTT
TRBD2	TRBV5-6	TRBJ2-3	16	.	CASSWTSGASTDTQYF	TGTGCCAGCAGCTGGACTAGCGGGGCCAGCACAGATACGCAGTATTTT